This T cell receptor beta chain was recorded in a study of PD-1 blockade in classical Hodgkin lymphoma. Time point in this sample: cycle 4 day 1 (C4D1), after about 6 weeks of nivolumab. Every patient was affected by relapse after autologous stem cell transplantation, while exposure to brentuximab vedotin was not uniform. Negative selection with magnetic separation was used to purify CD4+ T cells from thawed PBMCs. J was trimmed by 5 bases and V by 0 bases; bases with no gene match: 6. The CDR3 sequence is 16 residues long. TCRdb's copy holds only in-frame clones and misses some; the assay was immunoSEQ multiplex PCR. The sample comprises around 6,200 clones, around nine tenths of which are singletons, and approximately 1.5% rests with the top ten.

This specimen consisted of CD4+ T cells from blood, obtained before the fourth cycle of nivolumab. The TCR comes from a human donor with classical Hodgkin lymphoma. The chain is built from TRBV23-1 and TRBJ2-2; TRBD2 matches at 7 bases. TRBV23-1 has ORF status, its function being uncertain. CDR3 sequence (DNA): TGCGCCAGCAGTCAATCTGAGGGAGGGCGGACCGGGGAGCTGTTTTTT. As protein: CASSQSEGGRTGELFF.